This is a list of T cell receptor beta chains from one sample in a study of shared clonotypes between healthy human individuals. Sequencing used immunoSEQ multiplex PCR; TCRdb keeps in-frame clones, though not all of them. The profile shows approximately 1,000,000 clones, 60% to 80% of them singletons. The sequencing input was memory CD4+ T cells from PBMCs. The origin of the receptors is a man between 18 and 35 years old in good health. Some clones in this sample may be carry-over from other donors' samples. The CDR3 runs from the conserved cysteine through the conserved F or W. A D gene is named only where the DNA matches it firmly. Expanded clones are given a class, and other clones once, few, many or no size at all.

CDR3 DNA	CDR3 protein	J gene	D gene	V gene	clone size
TGTGCCACCCAACTAGCGGACCGCACAGATACGCAGTATTTT	CATQLADRTDTQYF	TRBJ2-3	TRBD2	TRBV19	NA
TGCGCCAGCAGCTTGACCGGAACAGAGCAGTACTTC	CASSLTGTEQYF	TRBJ2-7	NA	TRBV5-1	NA
TGTGCCAGCAGCTTGAAAGGTAGCGGGCGATACGAGCAGTACTTC	CASSLKGSGRYEQYF	TRBJ2-7	TRBD2	TRBV5-8	NA
TGCGCCAGCAGCTTGGATGAGGGTTCCGGCGGGGAGCTGTTTTTT	CASSLDEGSGGELFF	TRBJ2-2	NA	TRBV5-1	few
TGTGCCAGCAGCATCGGGACAATTTACAATGAGCAGTTCTTC	CASSIGTIYNEQFF	TRBJ2-1	NA	TRBV9	NA
TGTGCCAGCTCAACCCGGGACAAACTTTATGGCTACACCTTC	CASSTRDKLYGYTF	TRBJ1-2	NA	TRBV18	NA
TGTGCCAGCAGCGACCCAGGGAACCGCGGCACAGATACGCAGTATTTT	CASSDPGNRGTDTQYF	TRBJ2-3	NA	TRBV7-3	NA
TGTGCCTGGACCCCGGTCCGTTTGAACACTGAAGCTTTCTTT	CAWTPVRLNTEAFF	TRBJ1-1	NA	TRBV30	few
TGTGCCAGCTCACCTCAGGGAGGTCGAATATTCAATGAGCAGTTCTTC	CASSPQGGRIFNEQFF	TRBJ2-1	NA	TRBV18	NA
TGTGCCAGCAGCTTCGGGCCCCAGCGCTACACCTTC	CASSFGPQRYTF	TRBJ1-2	NA	TRBV11-2	few
TGTGCCAGCAGCTTAGATGGCCCTAGCGGGAGGGCCCGGCAGTTCTTC	CASSLDGPSGRARQFF	TRBJ2-1	TRBD2	TRBV11-2	NA
TGTGCCAGCAGCATGACAGGGGGCAACGAGCAGTACTTC	CASSMTGGNEQYF	TRBJ2-7	TRBD1	TRBV7-3	NA
TGTGCCAGCAGTGAGACTAGCGGGAGGGCGTCTGAGCAGTACTTC	CASSETSGRASEQYF	TRBJ2-7	TRBD2	TRBV6-1	NA
TGTGCCAGCAACAAACAGGGCAGTCAGCCCCAGCATTTT	CASNKQGSQPQHF	TRBJ1-5	NA	TRBV28	NA
TGTGCCAGTAGTATGACGTTGGTGGGGGGGATCCGCGAGCAGTACTTC	CASSMTLVGGIREQYF	TRBJ2-7	TRBD2	TRBV19	few
TGTGCCAGCAGCCGAGGGATGAACACTGAAGCTTTCTTT	CASSRGMNTEAFF	TRBJ1-1	NA	TRBV7-6	NA
TGTGCCAGCAGCAGATCTATGAACACTGAAGCTTTCTTT	CASSRSMNTEAFF	TRBJ1-1	NA	TRBV6-5	once
TGTGCCAGCAGCCTTTTGGGATACTACGAGCAGTACTTC	CASSLLGYYEQYF	TRBJ2-7	NA	TRBV28	NA
TGTGCCAGCAGTTTATCCCCTTTATGGGGGTATGGCTACACCTTC	CASSLSPLWGYGYTF	TRBJ1-2	NA	TRBV27	few
TGCGCCAGCAGCTTGGTACCGGGAGGCTACAATGAGCAGTTCTTC	CASSLVPGGYNEQFF	TRBJ2-1	TRBD2	TRBV5-1	NA
TGTGCCAGCAGCCAGGCAGGGGGGACTAACTATGGCTACACCTTC	CASSQAGGTNYGYTF	TRBJ1-2	TRBD1	TRBV4-2	NA
TGCGCCAGCAGCCAAGGGGTCAGGGTTGCGGCCACCATATATTTT	CASSQGVRVAATIYF	TRBJ1-3	NA	TRBV4-3	NA
TGTGCCAGCAGTACCCGGGGGACTAGCTCCGGCGTGGAGACCCAGTACTTC	CASSTRGTSSGVETQYF	TRBJ2-5	TRBD2	TRBV28	NA
TGTGCCAGCAGGATCTACAGGGACAATCAGCCCCAGCATTTT	CASRIYRDNQPQHF	TRBJ1-5	NA	TRBV2	NA
TGTGCCAGCAGCCCGCGGACTAGCGGGTTTCTCTCGCAGTATTTT	CASSPRTSGFLSQYF	TRBJ2-3	TRBD2	TRBV11-2	few
TGTGCCAGCAGCGCCGGTCGGACTAGCGGGAGTGCAGATACGCAGTATTTT	CASSAGRTSGSADTQYF	TRBJ2-3	TRBD2	TRBV9	NA
TGTGCCAGCAGCGTCGACTTGAGCTCCTACAATGAGCAGTTCTTC	CASSVDLSSYNEQFF	TRBJ2-1	NA	TRBV7-7	NA
TGCGCCAGCTCGCCCCCAGGTGACGGATCCTACGAGCAGTACTTC	CASSPPGDGSYEQYF	TRBJ2-7	NA	TRBV5-1	once
TGTGCCAGCAGCCAAGGGGTGGGAGGGTCCTACGAGCAGTACTTC	CASSQGVGGSYEQYF	TRBJ2-7	TRBD2	TRBV4-2	NA
TGTGCCAGCAGTCGCAAGCTGGGTCTAAGCTCCTACGAGCAGTACTTC	CASSRKLGLSSYEQYF	TRBJ2-7	NA	TRBV27	NA
TGTGCCAGCAGCAAGGGGTATGAGCAGTTCTTC	CASSKGYEQFF	TRBJ2-1	NA	TRBV6-5	NA
TGCGCCAGCAGCTTGGGTGCGGGACAGGGTTTTTCCGGGGAGCTGTTTTTT	CASSLGAGQGFSGELFF	TRBJ2-2	TRBD1	TRBV5-1	few
TGTGCCAGCAGTTTTGTGGGTGGTGCAACTAATGAAAAACTGTTTTTT	CASSFVGGATNEKLFF	TRBJ1-4	NA	TRBV27	NA
TGTGCCAGCAGTCCCCTCCTAGCGGGAGCAGATACGCAGTATTTT	CASSPLLAGADTQYF	TRBJ2-3	TRBD2	TRBV6-1	once
TGTGCCAGCAGTCCCCCGGCCGAGGATGAGCAGTTCTTC	CASSPPAEDEQFF	TRBJ2-1	NA	TRBV28	NA
TGTGCCAGCAGTTATACCAGCGAGCAGTTCTTC	CASSYTSEQFF	TRBJ2-1	NA	TRBV6-6	NA
TGTGCCAGCAGCTTTGGGCGAGGGGGAACTAATGAAAAACTGTTTTTT	CASSFGRGGTNEKLFF	TRBJ1-4	NA	TRBV7-8	NA
TGTGCCAGCAGCTTGGGTCTAGCTGGGGCCAACGTCCTGACTTTC	CASSLGLAGANVLTF	TRBJ2-6	NA	TRBV5-8	NA
TGTGCCAGCAGGGTCAGGGGGTCTGGGGCCAACGTCCTGACTTTC	CASRVRGSGANVLTF	TRBJ2-6	TRBD1	TRBV6-5	few
TGTGCCAGCAGTGAATATAGGGCGGGAGCCACTGAAGCTTTCTTT	CASSEYRAGATEAFF	TRBJ1-1	NA	TRBV2	NA
TGTGCCAGCAGCCCCGCCACCCGGAACACTGAAGCTTTCTTT	CASSPATRNTEAFF	TRBJ1-1	NA	TRBV5-4	few
TGCGCCAGCAGCCATTATCGGAACACCGGGGAGCTGTTTTTT	CASSHYRNTGELFF	TRBJ2-2	NA	TRBV4-3	NA
TGTGCCAGCAGTTACACCCGACAGGTCAATCAGCCCCAGCATTTT	CASSYTRQVNQPQHF	TRBJ1-5	NA	TRBV6-5	NA
TGTGCCAGCAGCCCTGCTAGCGGGAGGGCGAATGAGCAGTTCTTC	CASSPASGRANEQFF	TRBJ2-1	TRBD2	TRBV7-9	NA
TGCGCCAGCAGCCCCGACGGCACTCAAGAGACCCAGTACTTC	CASSPDGTQETQYF	TRBJ2-5	NA	TRBV10-2	NA
TGTGCCAGCGGACAGGTTGGACAGGGGGTAAAAGCTTTCTTT	CASGQVGQGVKAFF	TRBJ1-1	TRBD1	TRBV2	NA
TGCAGCGTTGACCACCCGCAGAGCTCCTACAATGAGCAGTTCTTC	CSVDHPQSSYNEQFF	TRBJ2-1	NA	TRBV29-1	once
TGTGCCAGCAGACCCGGTTCACACAGAGACAGGGGGCCAGCCGGGGAGCTGTTTTTT	CASRPGSHRDRGPAGELFF	TRBJ2-2	TRBD1	TRBV7-3	NA
TGTGCCAGCAGTTACTCCATCAAGGCTGGGAATTCACCCCTCCACTTT	CASSYSIKAGNSPLHF	TRBJ1-6	NA	TRBV6-5	NA
TGTGCCAGCAGCTCGAATAACTATGGCTACACCTTC	CASSSNNYGYTF	TRBJ1-2	NA	TRBV11-2	few
TGTGCCAGCAGTTTAAGTCCCGGACAGGGGAGAGAGACCCAGTACTTC	CASSLSPGQGRETQYF	TRBJ2-5	TRBD1	TRBV28	few
TGTGCCAGCAGAAAGGGGGGGGCGAACACTGAAGCTTTCTTT	CASRKGGANTEAFF	TRBJ1-1	NA	TRBV2	NA
TGTGCCAGCAGTCCGAGCGGGGTCAGCTACAATGAGCAGTTCTTC	CASSPSGVSYNEQFF	TRBJ2-1	TRBD2	TRBV6-6	NA
TGTGCCAGCAGCTTAGTGGCGGAATACAATGAGCAGTTCTTC	CASSLVAEYNEQFF	TRBJ2-1	NA	TRBV7-2	NA